Below are 23 T cell receptor beta chains sequenced from a single sample in a study of cytotoxic CD8 clonotypes in ibrutinib-treated CLL. Sequencing was performed with immunoSEQ multiplex PCR; in TCRdb, only in-frame clones are kept and a portion is missing. The sample lists tens of thousands of clones; 70% to 90% were seen once. The sequenced sample was PBMCs, obtained after 24 months of ibrutinib treatment. Every receptor here comes from a human donor with chronic lymphocytic leukemia.

The chain joins TRBV7-8 to TRBJ2-7; 7 bases agree with TRBD1. This CDR3 has 17 amino acids. V trimming: 1 base; J trimming: 3 bases; junction bases outside the gene matches: 12. Germline values: CDR1 SGHVS, CDR2 FQNEAQ. Here the CDR3 DNA reads TGTGCCAGCAGCTTAGAGGGGGCAGCGAGGGGTATCTACGAGCAGTACTTC. It encodes CASSLEGAARGIYEQYF.

This rearrangement joins TRBV27 to TRBJ2-3; D unclear. The germline CDR1 and CDR2 sequences are MNHEY and SMNVEV (reference sequence). V lost 1 base and J lost 0, with 5 bases in between. The CDR3 consists of 14 residues. The CDR3 DNA is TGTGCCAGCAGTTTATTAGGGAGCACAGATACGCAGTATTTT. Protein product: CASSLLGSTDTQYF.

The chain combines TRBV5-6 with TRBJ2-5, with 8 bases that match TRBD1. Per germline, CDR1 SGHDT and CDR2 YYEEEE. The J segment lost 5 bases and the V segment lost 4 bases, leaving 10 bases of the junction unmatched. The CDR3 is 15 residues long. The CDR3 sequence: CASSPWTGRTETQYF. In DNA, the CDR3 is TGTGCCAGCAGCCCCTGGACAGGGAGAACGGAGACCCAGTACTTC. The variable domain in full, with the rest retrieved from reference TRBV5-6 and TRBJ2-5, is DAGVTQSPTHLIKTRGQQVTLRCSPKSGHDTVSWYQQALGQGPQFIFQYYEEEERQRGNFPDRFSGHQFPNYSSELNVNALLLGDSALYLCASSPWTGRTETQYFGPGTRLLVL.

The chain combines TRBV27 with TRBJ2-5, with 7 positions matching TRBD1. The CDR3 extends over 14 amino acids. Germline lookup yields CDR1 MNHEY and CDR2 SMNVEV (reference sequence). After removal of 5 bases from V and 4 bases from J, the junction contained 7 bases not matched to a gene. CDR3 region: CASSTLGQVETQYF. The CDR3 coding sequence is TGTGCCAGCAGTACCCTAGGACAGGTAGAGACCCAGTACTTC.

The chain carries TRBV19 and TRBJ2-3; 11 bases are a match to TRBD2. The CDR3 is made up of 17 amino acids. The junction had 7 bases not matched to a gene; V was cut back by 4 bases and J by 1 base. Germline assignment: CDR1 LNHDA and CDR2 SQIVND (reference sequence). The CDR3 nucleotides read TGTGCCAGTAGTACACGTAGCGGGAGGGAGGGCACAGATACGCAGTATTTT. Its translation: CASSTRSGREGTDTQYF.

This clone has just a few counts. The V and J genes are TRBV30 and TRBJ2-7, with 9 bases identical to TRBD1. CDR3 length: 14 residues. Germline lookup yields CDR1 GTSNPN and CDR2 SVGIG (reference sequence). The junction had 8 bases not matched to a gene; V was cut back by 2 bases and J by 6 bases. This CDR3 reads CAWSTTGGGSEQYF. The CDR3 coding sequence is TGTGCCTGGAGTACGACAGGGGGAGGGTCCGAGCAGTACTTC.

On this clone: At the DNA level, this CDR3 is encoded by other sequences in the same sample as well. The gene calls are TRBV30 and TRBJ1-6, with a tentative D call TRBD1 (6 bases). This CDR3 spans 14 amino acids. CDR1 and CDR2 (germline): GTSNPN, SVGIG (reference sequence). Trimming left V 0 bases short and J 10 bases short, with 13 bases between. The CDR3 nucleotides read TGTGCCTGGAGTGTACCGCAGGGGCGGTCACCCCTCCACTTT. Translating it yields CAWSVPQGRSPLHF.

The chain is built from TRBV28 and TRBJ1-4, with a possible D match to TRBD1 (5 bases). This CDR3 contains 15 residues. The germline gives CDR1 MDHEN, CDR2 SYDVKM. V shed 7 bases and J shed 2 bases, with 14 bases lying between them. The CDR3 region is CASISAGATNEKLFF. Here the CDR3 DNA reads TGTGCCAGCATCTCAGCCGGGGCCACTAATGAAAAACTGTTTTTT.

The J gene is TRBJ2-3, the V gene TRBV6-6; D is unresolved. The length of the CDR3 is 13 residues. The V end lost 5 bases, the J end lost 1 base, and 7 bases lay between the germline ends. From germline, CDR1 is MNHNY and CDR2 SVGAGI (reference sequence). The CDR3 reads CASSPPGTDTQYF. For the CDR3, the DNA is TGTGCCAGCAGTCCACCGGGCACAGATACGCAGTATTTT.

The J gene is TRBJ2-3, the V gene TRBV29-1, with TRBD2 identical over 7 bases. The CDR3 extends over 14 amino acids. V gave up 6 bases and J gave up 4 bases; unmatched junction bases: 10. Germline CDR1 reads SQVTM; CDR2 reads ANQGSEA. The CDR3, as DNA: TGCAGCGTGGGGGGGAGCTCAACGGCAGATACGCAGTATTTT. The encoded protein is CSVGGSSTADTQYF.

CDR3: CASKPIAGGPGTGELFF. The CDR3 bases are TGTGCCAGCAAACCAATCGCGGGAGGGCCCGGCACCGGGGAGCTGTTTTTT. The rearrangement joins TRBV27 to TRBJ2-2; 9 nucleotides align to TRBD2. CDR1 and CDR2 from the germline V gene are MNHEY and SMNVEV (reference sequence). Unmatched junction bases numbered 13, after V lost 7 bases and J lost 4 bases. The length of the CDR3 is 17 residues.

The V gene is TRBV30, the J gene TRBJ1-5; TRBD1 matches 7 bases. J was trimmed by 5 bases and V by 5 bases; bases with no gene match: 12. Germline V CDR1 and CDR2: GTSNPN, SVGIG (reference sequence). There are 15 residues in the CDR3. CDR3 nucleotide sequence: TGTGCCTGGGCGAATCGCGACAGGGATTATCAGCCCCAGCATTTT. Protein sequence: CAWANRDRDYQPQHF.

The chain uses TRBV5-1 and TRBJ2-7; TRBD1 is a possible D gene (6 bases). V was cut by 5 bases and J by 7 bases, with 16 bases left in between. The CDR3 is 13 residues long. Germline V gene lookup returns CDR1 SGHRS and CDR2 YFSETQ. In DNA, the CDR3 is TGCGCCAGCAGGGCCGGGACAACCCGGGAGCAGTACTTC. It codes for CASRAGTTREQYF.

The genes are TRBV6-5 and TRBJ2-7; the D call may be TRBD1 or TRBD2 (5 bases each). V shed 6 bases and J shed 1 base, with 13 bases lying between them. The CDR3 is 14 residues long. The germline V gene has CDR1 MNHEY and CDR2 SVGAGI. In DNA form, the CDR3 reads TGTGCCAGCAGACCCGGGACCGATTCCTACGAGCAGTACTTC. It translates to CASRPGTDSYEQYF.

The chain uses TRBV7-2 and TRBJ1-4; unclear D gene. Looked up from germline, CDR1 is SGHTA and CDR2 is FQGNSA. The length of the CDR3 is 14 residues. V dropped 3 bases and J dropped 5 bases, with 10 bases sitting between them. The CDR3 DNA follows: TGTGCCAGCAGCTTGAGCAGAAGCAATGAAAAACTGTTTTTT. Protein sequence: CASSLSRSNEKLFF. The whole variable domain, remainder taken from reference TRBV7-2 and TRBJ1-4, is GAGVSQSPSNKVTEKGKDVELRCDPISGHTALYWYRQSLGQGLEFLIYFQGNSAPDKSGLPSDRFSAERTGGSVSTLTIQRTQQEDSAVYLCASSLSRSNEKLFFGSGTQLSVL.

This rearrangement joins TRBV29-1 to TRBJ2-4; TRBD2 might be the D (5 bases). CDR1 SQVTM and CDR2 ANQGSEA come from the germline V gene. There are 13 residues in the CDR3. CDR3 protein: CSALRGAKNIQYF. The CDR3 DNA reads TGCAGTGCCCTTCGAGGGGCCAAAAACATTCAGTACTTC. The full variable domain, with the rest looked up from reference TRBV29-1 and TRBJ2-4, is SAVISQKPSRDICQRGTSLTIQCQVDSQVTMMFWYRQQPGQSLTLIATANQGSEATYESGFVIDKFPISRPNLTFSTLTVSNMSPEDSSIYLCSALRGAKNIQYFGAGTRLSVL.

The V call is TRBV18, the J call TRBJ1-5; 8 bases line up with TRBD1. With 3 bases clipped from V and 0 bases from J, the junction kept 13 bases outside the gene matches. The CDR3 runs 19 residues. From germline, CDR1 is KGHSH and CDR2 LQKENI. The DNA of the CDR3 is TGTGCCAGCTCACCTACCGGGACAGGCTTGGCGCGTAGCAATCAGCCCCAGCATTTT. Protein: CASSPTGTGLARSNQPQHF. The whole variable domain, filled in from reference TRBV18 and TRBJ1-5, reads NAGVMQNPRHLVRRRGQEARLRCSPMKGHSHVYWYRQLPEEGLKFMVYLQKENIIDESGMPKERFSAEFPKEGPSILRIQQVVRGDSAAYFCASSPTGTGLARSNQPQHFGDGTRLSIL.

Only a few counts were recorded for this clone. The J gene is TRBJ2-2, the V gene TRBV9; unclear D gene. The germline V and J ends were trimmed by 0 bases and 4 bases, with 4 bases remaining between them. This CDR3 is 13 amino acids long. CDR1 SGDLS and CDR2 YYNGEE come from the germline V gene. The CDR3 DNA is TGTGCCAGCAGCGTAGGGATCACCGGGGAGCTGTTTTTT. Its translation is CASSVGITGELFF.

The J gene is TRBJ2-7, the V gene TRBV30; 7 nucleotides line up with TRBD2. The V and J ends lost 2 bases and 9 bases, in that order; junction bases with no gene match: 28. CDR1 is GTSNPN and CDR2 is SVGIG in the germline V gene (reference sequence). The CDR3 is 19 residues long. The CDR3 coding sequence is TGTGCCTGGAGTACCCCCCTGGCCAGCGGGAACTGGGGGGGGTCTAGGCAGTACTTC. It yields the protein CAWSTPLASGNWGGSRQYF. Using reference TRBV30 and TRBJ2-7 for the parts outside the CDR3, the full variable domain is SQTIHQWPATLVQPVGSPLSLECTVEGTSNPNLYWYRQAAGRGLQLLFYSVGIGQISSEVPQNLSASRPQDRQFILSSKKLLLSDSGFYLCAWSTPLASGNWGGSRQYFGPGTRLTVT.

The chain couples TRBV19 to TRBJ1-1; D remains ambiguous. V lost 10 bases to trimming and J lost 6 bases, with 12 bases between them. Germline CDR1 LNHDA, CDR2 SQIVND (reference sequence). CDR3 length: 11 residues. CDR3 in amino acids: CATEGFSEAFF. In nucleotides, the CDR3 is TGTGCCACCGAGGGATTTTCTGAAGCTTTCTTT. The whole variable domain, filled in from reference TRBV19 and TRBJ1-1, reads DGGITQSPKYLFRKEGQNVTLSCEQNLNHDAMYWYRQDPGQGLRLIYYSQIVNDFQKGDIAEGYSVSREKKESFPLTVTSAQKNPTAFYLCATEGFSEAFFGQGTRLTVV.

This clone was counted between two and nine times. The chain employs TRBV9 and TRBJ2-1; 10 positions agree with TRBD1. J was trimmed by 8 bases and V by 0 bases; bases with no gene match: 5. This CDR3 comprises 15 residues. Germline lookup yields CDR1 SGDLS and CDR2 YYNGEE. The CDR3 DNA reads as TGTGCCAGCAGCGTAGAGCTGACAGGGGGCGATGAGCAGTTCTTC. Translation gives CASSVELTGGDEQFF.

V and J are TRBV18 and TRBJ1-2, with D tentatively TRBD1 (6 bases). The CDR3 runs to 14 residues. Germline V gene data show CDR1 as KGHSH and CDR2 as LQKENI. Trimming took off 3 bases at V and 6 bases at J, with 14 bases between the two ends. The CDR3, as DNA: TGTGCCAGCTCACCCATGGACAGAGATAATGGCTACACCTTC. Its protein is CASSPMDRDNGYTF.

This sequence joins TRBV10-3 and TRBJ2-7; D uncertain. The V end lost 3 bases, the J end lost 2 bases, and 5 bases lay between the germline ends. CDR1 is ENHRY, CDR2 SYGVKD, per germline. The CDR3 loop spans 12 amino acids. CDR3 residues: CAISDRPYEQYF. The DNA of the CDR3 is TGTGCCATCAGTGACAGGCCCTACGAGCAGTACTTC.